The 27 T cell receptor beta chains listed next were all sequenced from one sample in a study of cytomegalovirus exposure and HLA in healthy donors. Use of 60 Vbeta and 13 Jbeta primers characterized the PCR. Profiling relied on immunoSEQ multiplex PCR, and the TCRdb table lists in-frame clones only, not all of them. Of 200,000 to 250,000 clones listed, 70% to 85% were seen once; the top ten hold 3.5% to 4%. Material for sequencing was PBMCs. The receptors come from a male donor in good health and CMV-seronegative.

The V call is TRBV10-3, the J call TRBJ1-1, with D hard to call. Germline V gene data show CDR1 as ENHRY and CDR2 as SYGVKD. Deletions cut 0 bases from V and 0 bases from J, with 8 bases between. This CDR3 is built from 15 residues. CDR3 amino acids: CAISESQDLNTEAFF. The CDR3 DNA is TGTGCCATCAGTGAGTCTCAGGATCTGAACACTGAAGCTTTCTTT.

CDR3 nucleotide sequence: TGCAGCGTTAGTGTGGAGGGATACGAGCAGTACTTC. Translated: CSVSVEGYEQYF. The chain links TRBV29-1 to TRBJ2-5; TRBD2 is a possible D gene (6 bases). The DNA end is more similar to TRBJ2-7, so the J call may be wrong. The CDR3 contains 12 residues. Germline V gene lookup returns CDR1 SQVTM and CDR2 ANQGSEA.

The chain is built from TRBV5-6 and TRBJ2-7, with 8 bases matching TRBD1. The V gene's germline CDR1 is SGHDT and CDR2 YYEEEE. This CDR3 is built from 15 residues. With V trimmed by 0 bases and J by 2 bases, 4 bases remained unmatched. CDR3 region: CASSLGTGSAYEQYF. CDR3 nucleotides: TGTGCCAGCAGCTTGGGGACAGGGAGTGCCTACGAGCAGTACTTC. Supplemented by reference TRBV5-6 and TRBJ2-7, the full variable domain reads DAGVTQSPTHLIKTRGQQVTLRCSPKSGHDTVSWYQQALGQGPQFIFQYYEEEERQRGNFPDRFSGHQFPNYSSELNVNALLLGDSALYLCASSLGTGSAYEQYFGPGTRLTVT.

This clone was detected only a few times. The chain employs TRBV25-1 and TRBJ2-7; 8 bases are shared with TRBD2. V lost 8 bases and J lost 5; bases outside the gene matches: 5. The CDR3 is 12 residues long. Looked up from germline, CDR1 is MGHDK and CDR2 is SYGVNS. CDR3 coding DNA: TGTGCCAGCGCGGGACTAGTCAACGAGCAGTACTTC. Residues: CASAGLVNEQYF.

The gene calls are TRBV27 and TRBJ2-3; D may be TRBD2 (5 bases). From germline, CDR1 is MNHEY and CDR2 SMNVEV (reference sequence). The CDR3 consists of 13 residues. Deletions cut 8 bases from V and 1 base from J, with 10 bases between. CDR3 region: CASGSRRTDTQYF. CDR3 nucleotide sequence: TGTGCCAGCGGGAGTCGTCGCACAGATACGCAGTATTTT.

This clone was seen once. CDR3 sequence: CASSWTGTGDYEQYF. The DNA of the CDR3 is TGTGCCAGCAGCTGGACCGGGACAGGGGATTACGAGCAGTACTTC. The chain employs TRBV5-4 and TRBJ2-7; 10 nucleotides match TRBD1. V was clipped by 3 bases and J by 4 bases; unmatched bases: 7. In germline, CDR1 is SGHNT, CDR2 YYREEE (reference sequence). CDR3 size: 15 residues.

The chain is built from TRBV18 and TRBJ1-1; TRBD1 agrees at 9 bases. J lost 1 base, V lost 6 bases, and 3 bases had no gene match. The CDR3 loop spans 14 amino acids. CDR1 and CDR2 from the germline V gene are KGHSH and LQKENI. The CDR3 DNA follows: TGTGCCAGCTCCGGGACAGGGCGGAACACTGAAGCTTTCTTT. Amino acid sequence: CASSGTGRNTEAFF.

The CDR3 region has the DNA TGTGCCAGCTCACCCCGACAGAACAATGAGCAGTTCTTC. Amino acids: CASSPRQNNEQFF. The chain combines TRBV18 with TRBJ2-1; D is possibly TRBD1 (5 bases). Trimming cost V 3 bases and J 5 bases, with 8 bases left between them. CDR1 is KGHSH, CDR2 LQKENI, per germline. This CDR3 is built from 13 residues.

This clone was counted once. The chain has TRBV6-1 and TRBJ1-6; D is ambiguous. Germline V gene sequence: CDR1 MNHNS, CDR2 SASEGT. The CDR3 contains 12 residues. The ends were cut back, 7 bases at V and 7 bases at J, with 8 bases in the middle. The DNA for the CDR3 is TGTGCCAGCACACTAGTAAATTCACCCCTCCACTTT. Amino acid sequence: CASTLVNSPLHF.

The genes are TRBV7-9 and TRBJ2-1, with 7 bases lining up with TRBD1. The V and J ends lost 2 bases and 6 bases, in that order; junction bases with no gene match: 13. The V gene's germline CDR1 is SEHNR and CDR2 FQNEAQ (reference sequence). CDR3 size: 17 residues. CDR3 sequence (DNA): TGTGCCAGCAGCTTAACGGACGACAGGGTGCGTGGCAATGAGCAGTTCTTC. Translation gives CASSLTDDRVRGNEQFF.

The V gene is TRBV9, the J gene TRBJ1-4; D perhaps matches TRBD1 (6 bases). CDR3 length: 18 amino acids. CDR1 is SGDLS, CDR2 YYNGEE, per germline. V gave up 0 bases and J gave up 0 bases, with 15 bases separating them. The CDR3: CASSVGPRGGTTNEKLFF. DNA of the CDR3: TGTGCCAGCAGCGTAGGTCCCAGGGGTGGGACAACTAATGAAAAACTGTTTTTT.

The rearrangement joins TRBV25-1 to TRBJ2-5; maybe TRBD2 (5 bases). The DNA matches TRBJ2-7 better at its end, which makes the J call doubtful. CDR3 length: 16 residues. Germline V gene data show CDR1 as MGHDK and CDR2 as SYGVNS. CDR3 sequence reads: CASSGVSGLGIHEQYF. In nucleotides, the CDR3 is TGTGCCAGCAGTGGTGTAAGTGGACTGGGGATCCACGAGCAGTACTTC.

This clone was detected only once. The V gene is TRBV7-9, the J gene TRBJ1-2; TRBD1 matches 9 bases. V trimming: 6 bases; J trimming: 4 bases; junction bases outside the gene matches: 9. This CDR3 is built from 15 residues. CDR1 is SEHNR and CDR2 is FQNEAQ in the germline V gene (reference sequence). The CDR3 DNA reads as TGTGCCAGCAGTCCGATTACAGGGGGCGTCTATGGCTACACCTTC. Encoded protein: CASSPITGGVYGYTF.

This clone was detected only a few times. The gene calls are TRBV6-1 and TRBJ2-3; 7 bases are a match to TRBD1. The ends lost 6 bases at V and 1 base at J; junction bases unmatched: 4. CDR1 is MNHNS and CDR2 is SASEGT in the germline V gene. The length of the CDR3 is 14 residues. The CDR3 region has the DNA TGTGCCAGCAGCACTCAGGGGGGCACAGATACGCAGTATTTT. As protein: CASSTQGGTDTQYF.

This clone was counted only a few times. The chain is built from TRBV4-1 and TRBJ1-1; D is ambiguous. Looked up from germline, CDR1 is MGHRA and CDR2 is YSYEKL. V was clipped by 7 bases and J by 5 bases, with 23 bases between them. The CDR3 runs 16 residues. The CDR3 protein is CASTHHGSLGGTEAFF. The DNA for the CDR3 is TGCGCCAGCACCCACCATGGGTCCCTAGGAGGGACTGAAGCTTTCTTT.

The chain employs TRBV5-1 and TRBJ2-3, with 7 bases fitting TRBD2. With 5 bases clipped from V and 6 bases from J, the junction kept 24 bases outside the gene matches. Germline V lookup: CDR1 SGHRS, CDR2 YFSETQ. CDR3 length: 19 amino acids. The CDR3 protein is CASRPTWWTGGSPRDTQYF. The CDR3 DNA sequence: TGCGCCAGCAGACCCACTTGGTGGACGGGGGGATCTCCGAGGGATACGCAGTATTTT.

The gene calls are TRBV14 and TRBJ2-5; D is unresolved. The assigned J gene may be wrong: the sequence end matches TRBJ2-7 better. The CDR3 is 12 amino acids. Germline V lookup: CDR1 SGHDN, CDR2 FVKESK. The CDR3 spells CASSHIAPEQYF. The DNA of the CDR3 is TGTGCCAGCAGCCACATAGCTCCCGAGCAGTACTTC.

V is TRBV11-2 and J is TRBJ2-4; TRBD1 matches at 8 bases. Germline-derived CDR1 and CDR2 are SGHAT and FQNNGV. The CDR3 length is 16 residues. J gave up 0 bases and V 3 bases, and 4 bases lay outside the gene matches. CDR3 DNA: TGTGCCAGCAGCTTCGGACAGGGATTAGCCAAAAACATTCAGTACTTC. Protein: CASSFGQGLAKNIQYF.

The V and J genes are TRBV9 and TRBJ2-7, with TRBD2 identical over 8 bases. CDR1 is SGDLS and CDR2 is YYNGEE in the germline V gene. V was clipped by 3 bases and J by 3 bases; unmatched bases: 2. This CDR3 has 13 amino acids. CDR3 in amino acids: CASSGTSFYEQYF. Here the CDR3 DNA reads TGTGCCAGCAGCGGGACTAGCTTCTACGAGCAGTACTTC.

The rearrangement joins TRBV20-1 to TRBJ1-5; D unclear. The germline gives CDR1 DFQATT, CDR2 SNEGSKA (reference sequence). V lost 5 bases and J lost 3, with 5 bases in between. The CDR3 consists of 11 residues. In DNA form, the CDR3 reads TGCAGTGCTGGGCTCAATCAGCCCCAGCATTTT. Its protein is CSAGLNQPQHF.

This chain uses TRBV11-2 with TRBJ2-7; 7 positions match TRBD2. Germline V lookup: CDR1 SGHAT, CDR2 FQNNGV. The trim removed 5 bases at V and 0 bases at J, leaving 7 bases unmatched. The CDR3 has 15 amino acids. Here the CDR3 reads CASSPRLAVSYEQYF. CDR3 DNA: TGTGCCAGCAGCCCGAGACTAGCTGTCTCCTACGAGCAGTACTTC. The full variable domain, its missing parts supplied by reference TRBV11-2 and TRBJ2-7, is EAGVAQSPRYKIIEKRQSVAFWCNPISGHATLYWYQQILGQGPKLLIQFQNNGVVDDSQLPKDRFSAERLKGVDSTLKIQPAKLEDSAVYLCASSPRLAVSYEQYFGPGTRLTVT.

The chain is built from TRBV5-1 and TRBJ2-5; 11 bases map to TRBD2. The tail of the sequence fits TRBJ2-7 better, so the J call may be wrong. CDR1 SGHRS and CDR2 YFSETQ come from the germline V gene. This CDR3 spans 16 amino acids. Written as DNA, the CDR3 is TGCGCCAGCAGCTTGGCCCCGACTAGCGGGGCCTACGAGCAGTACTTC. Translation gives CASSLAPTSGAYEQYF.

The gene calls are TRBV28 and TRBJ2-6; D not certain. The germline CDR1 and CDR2 sequences are MDHEN and SYDVKM. The CDR3 has 15 amino acids. Trimming stripped 3 bases from V and 4 bases from J, with 10 bases between. CDR3 bases: TGTGCCAGCAGTTTCCTCCTAAGCGGGGCCAACGTCCTGACTTTC. This encodes CASSFLLSGANVLTF.

The chain employs TRBV11-1 and TRBJ2-5; 12 bases fit TRBD2. This CDR3 contains 17 residues. With 3 bases clipped from V and 4 bases from J, the junction kept 9 bases outside the gene matches. CDR1 and CDR2 (germline): SGHAT, FQDESV (reference sequence). CDR3 sequence: CASSFWRLAGVAETQYF. The CDR3 region has the DNA TGTGCCAGCAGCTTCTGGAGACTAGCGGGAGTAGCAGAGACCCAGTACTTC.

The chain couples TRBV7-2 to TRBJ2-3; possibly TRBD2 for D (6 bases). CDR1 and CDR2 from the germline V gene are SGHTA and FQGNSA. Trimming shortened V by 3 bases and J by 1 base, and 11 bases separated the two germline ends. This CDR3 has 15 amino acids. The CDR3 nucleotides are TGTGCCAGCAGCTTTAGCGGAGGGGGCACAGATACGCAGTATTTT. Translated, it gives CASSFSGGGTDTQYF.

The chain is built from TRBV5-1 and TRBJ2-1; D is uncertain. The CDR3 has 15 residues. CDR1 and CDR2 (germline): SGHRS, YFSETQ. The V end lost 0 bases, the J end lost 3 bases, and 10 bases lay between the germline ends. Here the CDR3 reads CASSLVSSFYNEQFF. DNA for the CDR3: TGCGCCAGCAGCTTGGTGTCCTCGTTCTACAATGAGCAGTTCTTC.

The CDR3 protein is CASKTSGTDTQYF. CDR3 bases: TGTGCCAGCAAAACTAGCGGCACAGATACGCAGTATTTT. The chain couples TRBV2 to TRBJ2-3; 7 nucleotides align to TRBD2. Germline V gene data show CDR1 as SNHLY and CDR2 as FYNNEI. Germline trimming cut 7 bases from V and 1 base from J; bases unmatched to any gene: 2. This CDR3 is built from 13 residues. Looking up the rest from reference TRBV2 and TRBJ2-3 gives the full variable domain: EPEVTQTPSHQVTQMGQEVILRCVPISNHLYFYWYRQILGQKVEFLVSFYNNEISEKSEIFDDQFSVERPDGSNFTLKIRSTKLEDSAMYFCASKTSGTDTQYFGPGTRLTVL.